Listed below are T cell receptor beta chains from one sample, sequenced in a study of spatial heterogeneity in lung cancer. TCRdb re-derived calls from the 5' RACE reads in MiXCR, one entry per CDR3 protein. Of about 18,000 distinct CDR3 sequences listed, around 8.1% are singletons. Specimen: lung tumor tissue, collected at surgery. The receptor set was obtained from a male donor with early-stage non-small cell lung cancer. The CDR3 runs from the conserved cysteine through the conserved F or W. Part of the rows lack a size; the others show once, few, many or a class for expanded clones.

length: 16
V: TRBV7-9
size: .
CDR3: CASSPPGQRFQETQYF

length: 15
V: TRBV20-1
size: medium-sized
CDR3: CSAWSRDRGTDTQYF

length: 17
V: TRBV2
size: many
CDR3: CASSVQLAGDSRDTQYF

length: 15
V: TRBV14
size: few
CDR3: CASSQLLEGYNEQFF

length: 14
V: TRBV3-1
size: few
CDR3: CASSLQGSTSPLHF

length: 19
V: TRBV7-6
size: many
CDR3: CASSQSPRTDFSYNSPLHF

length: 14
V: TRBV4-2
size: few
CDR3: CASSQQNLNSPLHF

length: 15
V: TRBV30
size: many
CDR3: CAWMKGDRYTGELFF

length: 14
V: TRBV6-5
size: many
CDR3: CASSQDRVGKGYTF

length: 13
V: TRBV2
size: few
CDR3: CASGRDRVGEQYF

length: 15
V: TRBV7-9
size: many
CDR3: CASSLAGSNTGELFF

length: 14
V: TRBV28
size: many
CDR3: CASSPWTGDEKLFF

length: 19
V: TRBV7-3
size: many
CDR3: CASSINSLQASKMRNIQYF

length: 15
V: TRBV9
size: many
CDR3: CASSPRTGVDQPQHF

length: 20
V: TRBV11-2
size: .
CDR3: CASSFRLQGPFEGSSYEQYF

length: 15
V: TRBV7-3
size: many
CDR3: CASSLTEASPDTQYF

length: 18
V: TRBV20-1
size: .
CDR3: CSARSGQERKTLNTEAFF

length: 15
V: TRBV19
size: .
CDR3: CASGTQRGDHYEQYF

length: 13
V: TRBV5-1
size: .
CDR3: CASRETGAYEQYF

length: 16
V: TRBV9
size: many
CDR3: CASSRTGGAGANVLTF

length: 11
V: TRBV3-2
size: .
CDR3: CASIVTNEQYF

length: 12
V: TRBV11-3
size: .
CDR3: CASSLGITPLHF